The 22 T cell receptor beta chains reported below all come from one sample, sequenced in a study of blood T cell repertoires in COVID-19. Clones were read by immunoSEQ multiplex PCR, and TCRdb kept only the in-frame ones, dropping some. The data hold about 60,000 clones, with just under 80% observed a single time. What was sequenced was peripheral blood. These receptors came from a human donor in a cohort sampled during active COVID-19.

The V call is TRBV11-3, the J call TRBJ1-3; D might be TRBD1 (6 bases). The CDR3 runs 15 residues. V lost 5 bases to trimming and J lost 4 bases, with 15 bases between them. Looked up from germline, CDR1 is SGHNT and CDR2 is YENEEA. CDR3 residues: CASSTRTQGGNTIYF. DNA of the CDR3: TGTGCCAGCAGCACCCGGACTCAGGGGGGAAACACCATATATTTT.

CDR3 sequence: CASSELTSGSYNEQFF. Here the CDR3 DNA reads TGTGCCAGCAGTGAACTGACTAGCGGCTCCTACAATGAGCAGTTCTTC. This chain links TRBV25-1 with TRBJ2-1, with 9 positions matching TRBD2. V gave up 2 bases and J gave up 0 bases; unmatched junction bases: 2. CDR1 MGHDK and CDR2 SYGVNS come from the germline V gene. The CDR3 loop spans 16 amino acids.

DNA for the CDR3: TGTGCAAGTCGCCACAGGGGGAAGGGCTACACCTTC. Amino acids: CASRHRGKGYTF. This chain links TRBV12-2 with TRBJ1-2; the D call of TRBD1 is as the table states it, not checked on the DNA. TRBV12-2 is marked as a pseudogene. The CDR3 spans 12 residues.

CDR3 loop: CASSLAGGGHSGEQYF. The CDR3 region has the DNA TGCGCCAGCAGCTTGGCCGGGGGAGGGCACTCGGGGGAGCAGTACTTC. The chain links TRBV5-1 to TRBJ2-7; TRBD2 matches at 7 bases. Germline CDR1 SGHRS, CDR2 YFSETQ. After removal of 0 bases from V and 7 bases from J, the junction contained 13 bases not matched to a gene. This CDR3 comprises 16 residues.

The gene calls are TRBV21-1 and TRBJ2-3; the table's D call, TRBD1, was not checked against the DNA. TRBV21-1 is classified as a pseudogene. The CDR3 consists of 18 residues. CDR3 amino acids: CASSKRSGGRGSTDTQYF. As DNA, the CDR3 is TGTGCCAGCAGCAAACGCTCAGGGGGGCGGGGAAGCACAGATACGCAGTATTTT.

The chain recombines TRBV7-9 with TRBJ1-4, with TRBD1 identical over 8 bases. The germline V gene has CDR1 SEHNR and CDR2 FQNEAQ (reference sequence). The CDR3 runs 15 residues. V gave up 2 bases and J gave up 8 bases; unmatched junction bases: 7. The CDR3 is CASSLNGQGGEKLFF. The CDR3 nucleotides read TGTGCCAGCAGCTTAAATGGACAGGGCGGGGAAAAACTGTTTTTT.

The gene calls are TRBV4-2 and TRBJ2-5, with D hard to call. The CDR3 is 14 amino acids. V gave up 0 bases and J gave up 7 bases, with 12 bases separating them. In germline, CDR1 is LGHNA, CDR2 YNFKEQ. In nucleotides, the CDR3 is TGTGCCAGCAGCCAAGATGTTGGCCCCGTGACCCAGTACTTC. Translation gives CASSQDVGPVTQYF.

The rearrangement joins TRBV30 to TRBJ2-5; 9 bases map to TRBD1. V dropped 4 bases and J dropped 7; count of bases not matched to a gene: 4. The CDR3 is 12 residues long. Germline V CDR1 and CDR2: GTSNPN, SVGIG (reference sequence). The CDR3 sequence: CAWMRTGVTQYF. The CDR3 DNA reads TGTGCCTGGATGAGGACAGGGGTGACCCAGTACTTC.

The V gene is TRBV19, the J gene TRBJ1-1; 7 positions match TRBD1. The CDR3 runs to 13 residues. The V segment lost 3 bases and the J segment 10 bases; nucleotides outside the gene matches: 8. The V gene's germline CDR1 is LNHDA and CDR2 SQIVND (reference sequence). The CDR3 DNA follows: TGTGCCAGTAGTATCGGAGGGGGCTTAGGAGCTTTCTTT. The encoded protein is CASSIGGGLGAFF.

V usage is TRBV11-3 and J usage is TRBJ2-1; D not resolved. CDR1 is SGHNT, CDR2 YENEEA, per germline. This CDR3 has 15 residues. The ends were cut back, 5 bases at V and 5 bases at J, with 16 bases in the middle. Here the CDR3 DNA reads TGTGCCAGCAGCCCTTTGGTGGGCAGAAACAATGAGCAGTTCTTC. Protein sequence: CASSPLVGRNNEQFF.

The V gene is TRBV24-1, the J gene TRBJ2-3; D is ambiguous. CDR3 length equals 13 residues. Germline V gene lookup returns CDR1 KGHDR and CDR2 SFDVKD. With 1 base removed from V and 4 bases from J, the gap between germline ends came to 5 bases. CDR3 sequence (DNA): TGTGCCACCAGTGATTTCTCCCCAGATACGCAGTATTTT. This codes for CATSDFSPDTQYF.

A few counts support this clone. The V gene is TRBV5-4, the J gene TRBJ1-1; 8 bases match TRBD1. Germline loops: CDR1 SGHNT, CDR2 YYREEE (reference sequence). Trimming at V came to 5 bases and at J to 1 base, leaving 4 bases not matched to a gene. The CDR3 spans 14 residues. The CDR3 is CASRRTGQNTEAFF. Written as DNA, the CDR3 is TGTGCCAGCAGAAGGACAGGGCAGAACACTGAAGCTTTCTTT. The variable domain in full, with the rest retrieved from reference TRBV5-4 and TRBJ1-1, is ETGVTQSPTHLIKTRGQQVTLRCSSQSGHNTVSWYQQALGQGPQFIFQYYREEENGRGNFPPRFSGLQFPNYSSELNVNALELDDSALYLCASRRTGQNTEAFFGQGTRLTVV.

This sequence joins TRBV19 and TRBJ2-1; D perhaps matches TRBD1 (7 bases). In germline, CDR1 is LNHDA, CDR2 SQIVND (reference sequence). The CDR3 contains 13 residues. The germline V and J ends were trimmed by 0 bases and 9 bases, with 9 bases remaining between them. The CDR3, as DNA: TGTGCCAGTAGTATAGACAGGGGGGTTGAGCAGTTCTTC. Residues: CASSIDRGVEQFF.

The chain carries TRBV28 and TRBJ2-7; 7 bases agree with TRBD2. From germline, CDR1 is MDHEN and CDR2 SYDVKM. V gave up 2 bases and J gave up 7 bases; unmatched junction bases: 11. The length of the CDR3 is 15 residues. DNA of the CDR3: TGTGCCAGCAGTTTACTCTCGGGCGGGAGAGGAGAGCAGTACTTC. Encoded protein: CASSLLSGGRGEQYF. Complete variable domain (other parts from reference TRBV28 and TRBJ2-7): DVKVTQSSRYLVKRTGEKVFLECVQDMDHENMFWYRQDPGLGLRLIYFSYDVKMKEKGDIPEGYSVSREKKERFSLILESASTNQTSMYLCASSLLSGGRGEQYFGPGTRLTVT.

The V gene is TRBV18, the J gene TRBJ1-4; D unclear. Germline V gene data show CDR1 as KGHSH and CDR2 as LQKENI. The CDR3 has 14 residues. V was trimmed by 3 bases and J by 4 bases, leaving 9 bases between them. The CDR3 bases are TGTGCCAGCTCACCTTCCGGGAGTAATGAAAAACTGTTTTTT. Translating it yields CASSPSGSNEKLFF.

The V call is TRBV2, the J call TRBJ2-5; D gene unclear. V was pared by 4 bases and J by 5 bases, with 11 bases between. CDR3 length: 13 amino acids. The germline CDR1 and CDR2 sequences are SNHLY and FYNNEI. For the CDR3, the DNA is TGTGCCAGCAGTGTTAGTTTCCGGGAGACCCAGTACTTC. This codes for CASSVSFRETQYF. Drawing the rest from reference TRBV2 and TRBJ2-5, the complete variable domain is EPEVTQTPSHQVTQMGQEVILRCVPISNHLYFYWYRQILGQKVEFLVSFYNNEISEKSEIFDDQFSVERPDGSNFTLKIRSTKLEDSAMYFCASSVSFRETQYFGPGTRLLVL.

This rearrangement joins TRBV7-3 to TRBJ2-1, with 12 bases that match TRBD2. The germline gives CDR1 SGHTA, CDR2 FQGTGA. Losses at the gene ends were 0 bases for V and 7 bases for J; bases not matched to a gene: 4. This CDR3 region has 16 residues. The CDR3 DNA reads TGTGCCAGCAGCTTAACCACTAGCGGGAGGAGAAATGAGCAGTTCTTC. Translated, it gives CASSLTTSGRRNEQFF.

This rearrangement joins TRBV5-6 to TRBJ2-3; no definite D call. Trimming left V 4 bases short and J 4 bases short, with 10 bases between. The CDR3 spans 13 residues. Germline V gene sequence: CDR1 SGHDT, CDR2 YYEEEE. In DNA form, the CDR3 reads TGTGCCAGCAGCACCCGACGGGCAGATACGCAGTATTTT. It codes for CASSTRRADTQYF.

The CDR3 reads CASSSGMSNEQFF. Here the CDR3 DNA reads TGTGCCAGCAGTAGCGGGATGTCGAATGAGCAGTTCTTC. This chain joins TRBV6-5 and TRBJ2-1; 7 bases match TRBD2. The length of the CDR3 is 13 residues. Germline lookup yields CDR1 MNHEY and CDR2 SVGAGI. V shed 5 bases and J 7 bases; nucleotides not matched to a gene: 5.

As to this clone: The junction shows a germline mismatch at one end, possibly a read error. CDR3 nucleotides: TGTGCCATCAGTGAGGCGGCGGGGGGGTCAACTTTT. Residues: CAISEAAGGSTF. The gene calls are TRBV10-3 and TRBJ1-3, with D possibly being TRBD1 (5 bases). CDR1 and CDR2 from the germline V gene are ENHRY and SYGVKD. This CDR3 has 12 amino acids.

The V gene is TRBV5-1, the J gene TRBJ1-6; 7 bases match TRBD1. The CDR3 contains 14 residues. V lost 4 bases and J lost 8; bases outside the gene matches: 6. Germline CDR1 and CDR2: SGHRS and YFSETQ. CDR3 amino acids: CASSPGTVDSPLHF. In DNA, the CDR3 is TGCGCCAGCAGCCCCGGGACAGTTGATTCACCCCTCCACTTT.

CDR3 protein: CASGWLYEQYF. As DNA, the CDR3 is TGTGCCAGCGGTTGGCTCTACGAGCAGTACTTC. The chain couples TRBV12-3 or TRBV12-4 to TRBJ2-7; no firm D call. V was shortened by 8 bases and J by 3 bases, with 8 bases between the two germline ends. CDR3 length equals 11 residues.